The 18 T cell receptor beta chains given below trace back to one sample, sequenced in a study of blood T cell repertoires in COVID-19. Using immunoSEQ multiplex PCR, the repertoire was profiled, and TCRdb retains in-frame clones only, with some absent. The sample shows under 200,000 clones, about 87% of them seen only once. The specimen was peripheral blood. The source of these receptors is a woman aged 55-69 years who had recovered from COVID-19.

This sequence joins TRBV6-1 and TRBJ2-1; 8 bases agree with TRBD2. V shed 1 base, J shed 7 bases, and the junction held 6 bases outside the gene matches. Germline lookup yields CDR1 MNHNS and CDR2 SASEGT. CDR3 length: 15 residues. The CDR3 DNA is TGTGCCAGCAGTGAAGGCACTAGCGGACGAAATGAGCAGTTCTTC. Amino acid sequence: CASSEGTSGRNEQFF.

The V and J genes are TRBV5-4 and TRBJ2-7; possibly TRBD2 for D (6 bases). The V end was cut by 4 bases, the J end by 3 bases, with 14 bases between. Germline V gene sequence: CDR1 SGHNT, CDR2 YYREEE (reference sequence). The CDR3 spans 14 residues. The CDR3 region has the DNA TGTGCCAGCAGCCGGGTGGAGACTAGCTACGAGCAGTACTTC. It translates to CASSRVETSYEQYF.

The chain recombines TRBV28 with TRBJ1-1; 7 positions agree with TRBD1. This CDR3 spans 14 amino acids. CDR1 and CDR2 (germline): MDHEN, SYDVKM. V shed 4 bases and J 6 bases; nucleotides not matched to a gene: 8. This CDR3 is CASSSADRYAEAFF. The CDR3 DNA is TGTGCCAGCAGTTCCGCGGACAGGTACGCTGAAGCTTTCTTT.

This chain connects TRBV29-1 to TRBJ1-2; 7 positions match TRBD1. Trimming at V came to 7 bases and at J to 12 bases, leaving 11 bases not matched to a gene. CDR1 SQVTM and CDR2 ANQGSEA come from the germline V gene. The CDR3 length is 11 residues. CDR3 loop: CSAKTTGFDTF. The CDR3 DNA follows: TGCAGCGCCAAAACGACAGGGTTCGACACCTTC.

This chain links TRBV28 with TRBJ2-7; D is unclear. Germline V CDR1 and CDR2: MDHEN, SYDVKM. Trimming left V 2 bases short and J 7 bases short, with 12 bases between. This CDR3 spans 13 amino acids. The CDR3 loop reads CASSLLGVREQYF. In DNA, the CDR3 is TGTGCCAGCAGTTTACTCGGAGTCCGGGAGCAGTACTTC.

This clone was recorded once. V is TRBV2 and J is TRBJ2-1; 8 bases agree with TRBD1. In germline, CDR1 is SNHLY, CDR2 FYNNEI. With 6 bases clipped from V and 7 bases from J, the junction kept 11 bases outside the gene matches. This CDR3 is built from 15 residues. As DNA, the CDR3 is TGTGCCAGCAGAGGACAGGGTGCATCGTTAAATGAGCAGTTCTTC. It is translated as CASRGQGASLNEQFF.

V is TRBV24-1 and J is TRBJ2-2; D is ambiguous. Germline-derived CDR1 and CDR2 are KGHDR and SFDVKD. This CDR3 is built from 12 residues. V lost 6 bases, J lost 4 bases, and 5 bases lay in between. CDR3: CATSSVTGELFF. Here the CDR3 DNA reads TGTGCCACCAGTTCCGTCACCGGGGAGCTGTTTTTT.

This clone was found once. This chain connects TRBV27 to TRBJ2-5; D might be TRBD2 (6 bases). Germline lookup yields CDR1 MNHEY and CDR2 SMNVEV (reference sequence). This CDR3 has 16 amino acids. Trimming cost V 6 bases and J 2 bases, with 19 bases left between them. CDR3 DNA: TGTGCCAGCAGCCCCTACCCAGGAGGGATGCAAGAGACCCAGTACTTC. Amino acid sequence: CASSPYPGGMQETQYF.

This sequence joins TRBV4-2 and TRBJ2-5, with TRBD2 matching 11 bases. The CDR3 sequence is 16 residues long. Per germline, CDR1 LGHNA and CDR2 YNFKEQ. V was clipped by 0 bases and J by 2 bases; unmatched bases: 2. The CDR3 coding sequence is TGTGCCAGCAGCCAAGATCGGACTAGCGGGCAAGAGACCCAGTACTTC. Its translation: CASSQDRTSGQETQYF.

The J gene is TRBJ2-5, the V gene TRBV6-1, with 13 positions matching TRBD2. CDR3 length equals 15 residues. V shed 2 bases and J 8 bases; nucleotides not matched to a gene: 5. Per germline, CDR1 MNHNS and CDR2 SASEGT. DNA of the CDR3: TGTGCCAGCAGTGAAACTAGCGGGGGGGCCGTTACCCAGTACTTC. This sequence encodes CASSETSGGAVTQYF.

The chain recombines TRBV9 with TRBJ1-2; maybe TRBD1 (6 bases). CDR1 and CDR2 from the germline V gene are SGDLS and YYNGEE. This CDR3 is 13 amino acids long. Deletions cut 1 base from V and 9 bases from J, with 13 bases between. The DNA for the CDR3 is TGTGCCAGCAGCGTAACCCTTACAGGGAGCTACACCTTC. Translating it yields CASSVTLTGSYTF. Combining the CDR3 with reference TRBV9 and TRBJ1-2 gives the whole variable domain DSGVTQTPKHLITATGQRVTLRCSPRSGDLSVYWYQQSLDQGLQFLIQYYNGEERAKGNILERFSAQQFPDLHSELNLSSLELGDSALYFCASSVTLTGSYTFGSGTRLTVV.

V and J are TRBV19 and TRBJ1-1; D uncertain. CDR1 is LNHDA, CDR2 SQIVND, per germline (reference sequence). The ends were cut back, 1 base at V and 1 base at J, with 10 bases in the middle. The CDR3 runs 15 residues. CDR3 in amino acids: CASSIVGGRNTEAFF. In DNA form, the CDR3 reads TGTGCCAGTAGTATAGTCGGAGGGAGGAACACTGAAGCTTTCTTT.

The chain has TRBV3-1 (or the pseudogene TRBV3-2) and TRBJ1-4, with 7 positions matching TRBD1. Losses at the gene ends were 4 bases for V and 0 bases for J; bases not matched to a gene: 5. Germline V gene lookup returns CDR1 LGHDT and CDR2 YNNKEL (reference sequence). The CDR3 is made up of 16 amino acids. The CDR3 nucleotides read TGTGCCAGCAGCCGGACGACAGGGACAACTAATGAAAAACTGTTTTTT. Its translation: CASSRTTGTTNEKLFF.

The rearrangement joins TRBV29-1 to TRBJ2-7, with a possible D match to TRBD2 (6 bases). The germline V gene encodes CDR1 SQVTM and CDR2 ANQGSEA. Trimming took 4 bases from V and 0 from J, leaving 16 bases between them. CDR3 length: 15 amino acids. The CDR3 region has the DNA TGCAGCGTTGCTCCACTTGCGGGAAACTCCTACGAGCAGTACTTC. Its translation is CSVAPLAGNSYEQYF.

The chain recombines TRBV27 with TRBJ2-2; a possible D gene is TRBD2 (5 bases). The length of the CDR3 is 13 residues. V shed 6 bases and J shed 5 bases, with 10 bases lying between them. CDR1 is MNHEY and CDR2 is SMNVEV in the germline V gene (reference sequence). Written as DNA, the CDR3 is TGTGCCAGCAGGGAGACGGGAACCGGGGAGCTGTTTTTT. Translated, it gives CASRETGTGELFF.

This clone has more than one count but fewer than ten. The rearrangement joins TRBV23-1 to TRBJ1-5, with D hard to call. TRBV23-1 is reported as an ORF; its role is uncertain. CDR3 size: 9 residues. V lost 0 bases and J 16 bases, leaving 4 bases between the germline ends. DNA for the CDR3: TGCGCCAGCAGTCAATCTTCACATTTT. Translation gives CASSQSSHF.

The chain uses TRBV5-1 and TRBJ2-1, with TRBD2 identical over 8 bases. CDR3 length: 15 residues. With V trimmed by 0 bases and J by 5 bases, 4 bases remained unmatched. Germline V lookup: CDR1 SGHRS, CDR2 YFSETQ. The CDR3 region is CASSLGRGAHNEQFF. The CDR3 bases are TGCGCCAGCAGCTTGGGGCGGGGGGCCCACAATGAGCAGTTCTTC.

The rearrangement links TRBV16 to TRBJ1-6, with D perhaps TRBD1 (5 bases). Germline assignment: CDR1 KGHSY and CDR2 FQNENV. CDR3 size: 14 residues. The germline V and J ends were trimmed by 4 bases and 7 bases, with 11 bases remaining between them. In DNA, the CDR3 is TGTGCCAGCAGCCCCGACAGAGTGAATTCACCCCTCCACTTT. As protein: CASSPDRVNSPLHF. Together with reference TRBV16 and TRBJ1-6, the CDR3 gives the full variable domain: GEEVAQTPKHLVRGEGQKAKLYCAPIKGHSYVFWYQQVLKNEFKFLISFQNENVFDETGMPKERFSAKCLPNSPCSLEIQATKLEDSAVYFCASSPDRVNSPLHFGNGTRLTVT.